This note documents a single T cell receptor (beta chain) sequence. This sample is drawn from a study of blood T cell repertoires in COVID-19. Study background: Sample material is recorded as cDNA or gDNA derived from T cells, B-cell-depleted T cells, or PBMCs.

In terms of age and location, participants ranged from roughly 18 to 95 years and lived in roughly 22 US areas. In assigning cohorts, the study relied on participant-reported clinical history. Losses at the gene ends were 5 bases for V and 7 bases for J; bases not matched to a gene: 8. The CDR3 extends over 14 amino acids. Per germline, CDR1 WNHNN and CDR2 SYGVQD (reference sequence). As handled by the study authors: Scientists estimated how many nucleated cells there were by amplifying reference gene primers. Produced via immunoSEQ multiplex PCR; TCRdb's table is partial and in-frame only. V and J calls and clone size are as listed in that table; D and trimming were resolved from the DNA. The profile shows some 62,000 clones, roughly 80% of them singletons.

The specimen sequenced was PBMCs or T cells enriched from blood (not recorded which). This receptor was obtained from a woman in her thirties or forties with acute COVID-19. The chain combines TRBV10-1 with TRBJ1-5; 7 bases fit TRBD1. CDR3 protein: CASSPPLGGQPQHF. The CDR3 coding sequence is TGCGCCAGCAGTCCACCCCTAGGGGGCCAGCCCCAGCATTTT.